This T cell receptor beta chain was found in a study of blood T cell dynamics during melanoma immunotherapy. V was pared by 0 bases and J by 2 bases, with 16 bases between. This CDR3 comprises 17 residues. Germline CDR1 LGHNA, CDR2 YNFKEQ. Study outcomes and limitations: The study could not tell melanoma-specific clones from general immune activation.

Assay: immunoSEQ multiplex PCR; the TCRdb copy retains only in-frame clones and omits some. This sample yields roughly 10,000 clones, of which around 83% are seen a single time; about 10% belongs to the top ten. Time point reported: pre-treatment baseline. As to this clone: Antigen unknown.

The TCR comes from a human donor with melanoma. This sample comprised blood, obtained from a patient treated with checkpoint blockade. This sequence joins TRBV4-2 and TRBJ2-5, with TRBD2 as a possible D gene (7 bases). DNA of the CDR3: TGTGCCAGCAGCCAAGAGGGATCGGGGGGCCGGCAAGAGACCCAGTACTTC. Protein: CASSQEGSGGRQETQYF.